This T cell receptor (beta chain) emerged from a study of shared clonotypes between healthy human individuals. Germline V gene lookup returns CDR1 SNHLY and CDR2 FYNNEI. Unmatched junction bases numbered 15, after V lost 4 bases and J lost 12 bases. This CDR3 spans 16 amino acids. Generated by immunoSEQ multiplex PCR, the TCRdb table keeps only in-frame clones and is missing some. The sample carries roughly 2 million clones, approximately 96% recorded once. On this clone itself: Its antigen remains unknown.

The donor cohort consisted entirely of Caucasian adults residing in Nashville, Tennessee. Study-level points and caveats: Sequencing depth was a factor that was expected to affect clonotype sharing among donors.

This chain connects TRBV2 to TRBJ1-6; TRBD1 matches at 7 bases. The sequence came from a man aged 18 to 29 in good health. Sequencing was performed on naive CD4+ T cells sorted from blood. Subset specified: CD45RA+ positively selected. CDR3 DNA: TGTGCCAGCAGTGGGCTGGGACAGCTTAGGGGTGAACCCCTCCACTTT. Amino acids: CASSGLGQLRGEPLHF.